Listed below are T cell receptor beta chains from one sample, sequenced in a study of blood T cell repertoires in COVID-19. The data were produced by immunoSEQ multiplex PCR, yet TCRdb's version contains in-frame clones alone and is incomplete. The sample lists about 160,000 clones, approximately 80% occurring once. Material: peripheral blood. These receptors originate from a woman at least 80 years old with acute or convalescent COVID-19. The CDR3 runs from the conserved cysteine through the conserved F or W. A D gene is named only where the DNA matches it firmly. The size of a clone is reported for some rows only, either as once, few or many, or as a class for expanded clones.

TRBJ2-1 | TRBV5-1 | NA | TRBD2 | TGCGCCAGCAGCTTGGTACGGACTAGCTACAATGAGCAGTTCTTC | CASSLVRTSYNEQFF
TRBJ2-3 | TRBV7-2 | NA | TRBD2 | TGTGCCAGCAGCTTACGGCTCGGCGGGAGGTCTCTTGATACGCAGTATTTT | CASSLRLGGRSLDTQYF
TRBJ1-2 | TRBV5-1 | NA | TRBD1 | TGCGCCAGCAGCGACATCCGGACAGGGGGCGAGGATGGCTACACCTTC | CASSDIRTGGEDGYTF
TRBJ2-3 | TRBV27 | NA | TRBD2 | TGTGCCAGCTGGGAGGCGGGAGGTAAAACAGATACGCAGTATTTT | CASWEAGGKTDTQYF
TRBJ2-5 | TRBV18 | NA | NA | TGTGCCAGCTCACCAGGTCCGGCGGGATCAGAGACCCAGTACTTC | CASSPGPAGSETQYF
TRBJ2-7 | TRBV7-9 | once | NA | TGTGCCAGCAGCTTAGTGTACGGGTCTAGCGAGCAGTACTTC | CASSLVYGSSEQYF
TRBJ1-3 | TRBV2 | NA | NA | TGTGCCAGCAGTGATCAGGGGCCTGGAAACACCATATATTTT | CASSDQGPGNTIYF
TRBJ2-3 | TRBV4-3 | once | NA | TGCGCCAGCAGCCATGGAGGGCGACAGGGCAGTACAGATACGCAGTATTTT | CASSHGGRQGSTDTQYF
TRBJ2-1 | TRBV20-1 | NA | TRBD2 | TGCAGTGCTAGTGGGGAACTAGCGGGAGCCCTCTACAATGAGCAGTTCTTC | CSASGELAGALYNEQFF
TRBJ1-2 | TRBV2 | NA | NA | TGTGCCAGCAGTGAAACAGAGGGCATCTATGGCTACACCTTC | CASSETEGIYGYTF
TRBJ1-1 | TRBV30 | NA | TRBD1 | TGTGCCTGGACTGTCCCGGGACAGCTATTGAACACTGAAGCTTTCTTT | CAWTVPGQLLNTEAFF
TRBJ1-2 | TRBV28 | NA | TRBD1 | TGTGCCAGCAGCCTGACAGGGTCGTTTTATGGCTACACCTTC | CASSLTGSFYGYTF
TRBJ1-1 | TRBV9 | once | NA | TGTGCCAGCAGTGCACAGCAGAACACTGAAGCTTTCTTT | CASSAQQNTEAFF
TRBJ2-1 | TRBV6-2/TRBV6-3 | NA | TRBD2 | TGTGCCAGCAGTCCCTTGGAGAGGCTAGCGGGTGCAGGGAATGAGCAGTTCTTC | CASSPLERLAGAGNEQFF
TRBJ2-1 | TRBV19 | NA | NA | TGTGCCAGTAGTATATCCATTAACACAGGGAGTGAGCAGTTCTTC | CASSISINTGSEQFF
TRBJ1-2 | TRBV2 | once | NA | TGTGCCAGCAGTGTTGTAGTCGGTGAGGGCTACACCTTC | CASSVVVGEGYTF
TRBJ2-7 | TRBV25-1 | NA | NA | TGTGTCCAAACCCGGGGTGCCTACGAGCAGTACTTC | CVQTRGAYEQYF
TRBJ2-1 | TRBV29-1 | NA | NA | TGCAGCGTTGCTGGGCAGGGCGACAATGAGCAGTTCTTC | CSVAGQGDNEQFF
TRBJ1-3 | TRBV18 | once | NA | TGTGCCAGCTCAACGGCGGTTCTCTCTGGAAACACCATATATTTT | CASSTAVLSGNTIYF
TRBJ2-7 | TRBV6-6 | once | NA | TGTGCCAGCAGTCAAGACATCAGTGGTGCAACGGGAGAGCAGTACTTC | CASSQDISGATGEQYF
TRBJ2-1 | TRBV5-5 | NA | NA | TGTGCCAGCAGCCCTGAGGTGGACTACTACAATGAGCAGTTCTTC | CASSPEVDYYNEQFF
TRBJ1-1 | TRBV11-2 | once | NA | TGTGCCAGCAGCTCTCAAATACAGGGCACTGAAGCTTTCTTT | CASSSQIQGTEAFF
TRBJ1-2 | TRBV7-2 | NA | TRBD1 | TGTGCCAGCAGCCTGACAGGGCCCATTGGCTATGGCTACACCTTC | CASSLTGPIGYGYTF
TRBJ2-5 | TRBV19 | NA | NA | TGTGCCAGTAGTGCCTGGCTTTCCCACCAAGAGACCCAGTACTTC | CASSAWLSHQETQYF
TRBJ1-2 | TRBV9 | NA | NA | TGTGCCAGCAGCGTAGAGGATGGGAGCAACTATGGCTACACCTTC | CASSVEDGSNYGYTF
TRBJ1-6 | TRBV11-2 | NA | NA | TGTGCCAGCAGCCCCCCCGGCGGGAGCTCCTATAATTCACCCCTCCACTTT | CASSPPGGSSYNSPLHF
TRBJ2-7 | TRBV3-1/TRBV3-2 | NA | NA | TGTGCCAGCAGCCAAAATCTGGTCAGGGGCTACGAGCAGTACTTC | CASSQNLVRGYEQYF
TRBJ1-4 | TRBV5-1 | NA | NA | TGCGCCAGCAGCGGTCGGGGGAATGAAAAACTGTTTTTT | CASSGRGNEKLFF
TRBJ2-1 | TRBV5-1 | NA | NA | TGCGCCAGCAGCTTCGAGACAGGAGGATACAATGAGCAGTTCTTC | CASSFETGGYNEQFF
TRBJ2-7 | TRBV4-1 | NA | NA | TGCGCCAGCAGTCGGAGCCGGGGTTTGGGTGTGGGGAGTGGTGGCTCCTACGAGCAGTACTTC | CASSRSRGLGVGSGGSYEQYF
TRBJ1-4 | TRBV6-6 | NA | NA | TGTGCCAGCAGTTACTCCGGAGATGCAACTAATGAAAAACTGTTTTTT | CASSYSGDATNEKLFF
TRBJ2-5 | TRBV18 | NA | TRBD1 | TGTGCCAGCTCACCAAAGGGGGCAGGGCTAGAGACCCAGTACTTC | CASSPKGAGLETQYF
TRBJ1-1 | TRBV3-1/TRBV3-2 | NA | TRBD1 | TGTGCCAGCAGCACTAGACAGGGAGACACTGAAGCTTTCTTT | CASSTRQGDTEAFF
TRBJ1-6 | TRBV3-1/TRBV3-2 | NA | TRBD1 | TGTGCCAGCAGCCGATCGACAGGGGGGGATTCACCCCTCCACTTT | CASSRSTGGDSPLHF
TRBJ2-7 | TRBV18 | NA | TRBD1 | TGTGCCAGCTCACCCCAGGGACAGGCCTACGAGCAGTACTTC | CASSPQGQAYEQYF
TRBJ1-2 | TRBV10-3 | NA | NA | TGTGCCATCAGCCAAGGACAGTACAACTATGGCTACACCTTC | CAISQGQYNYGYTF
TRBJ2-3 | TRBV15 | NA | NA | TGTGCCACCAGCAGGACTCGCCAAAAGGCAGATACGCAGTATTTT | CATSRTRQKADTQYF
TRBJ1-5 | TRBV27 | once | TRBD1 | TGTGCCAGCAGTCTGGGACAGGGGAATCAGCCCCAGCATTTT | CASSLGQGNQPQHF
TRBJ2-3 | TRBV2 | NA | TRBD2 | TGTGCCAGCAGTGATAGCGGGAAGTTAGATACGCAGTATTTT | CASSDSGKLDTQYF
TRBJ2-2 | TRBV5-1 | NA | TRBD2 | TGCGCCAGCAGCGAGGGACTAGCGGGAGGCGCCGGGGAGCTGTTTTTT | CASSEGLAGGAGELFF
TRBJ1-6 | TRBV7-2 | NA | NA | TGTGCCAGCAGCTTGGTACAGGGTAGTGGGTCACCCCTCCACTTT | CASSLVQGSGSPLHF
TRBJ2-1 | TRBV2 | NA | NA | TGTGCCAGCAGTGGGGGCAGGTTCGATGAGCAGTTCTTC | CASSGGRFDEQFF
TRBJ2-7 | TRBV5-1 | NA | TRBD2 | TGCGCCAGCAGCTCACTAGCGACTAGCTCCTACGAGCAGTACTTC | CASSSLATSSYEQYF